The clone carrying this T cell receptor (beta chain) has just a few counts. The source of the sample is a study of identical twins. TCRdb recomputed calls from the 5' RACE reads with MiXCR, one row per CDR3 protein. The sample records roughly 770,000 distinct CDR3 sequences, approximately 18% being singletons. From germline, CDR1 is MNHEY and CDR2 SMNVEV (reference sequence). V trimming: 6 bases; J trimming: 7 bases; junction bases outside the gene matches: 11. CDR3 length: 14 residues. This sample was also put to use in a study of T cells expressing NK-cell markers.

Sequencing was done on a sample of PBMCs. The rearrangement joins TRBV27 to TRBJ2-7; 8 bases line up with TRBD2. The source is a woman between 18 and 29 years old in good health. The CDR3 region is CASRKTARGGEQYF. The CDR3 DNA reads TGTGCCAGCAGGAAGACGGCCCGGGGGGGGGAGCAGTACTTC.